The T cell receptor (beta chain) under discussion was sequenced for a study of cytomegalovirus exposure and HLA in healthy donors (TCRdb year 2017). For the wider study: According to an earlier analysis of around 600 of the donors, about 179 million T cells yielded 95 million to 140 million unique TCR beta sequences and around 280 Gb of sequence data. Roughly 300 gigabases of sequencing data and approximately 85 million unique TCR sequences were included in an early release covering 500 to 750 HLA-typed donors. Of the roughly 410 genotyped donors, 70% to 90% were placed in the genetic ancestry cluster associated with self-reported Caucasian donors. The aim of the study was to test whether cataloging public T cell receptors could identify signatures of past pathogen exposure. The study profiled the T cell repertoires of 666 subjects by immunosequencing and related them to cytomegalovirus serostatus. Besides the first cohort of hundreds of subjects, a separate validation cohort made up of 90 to 150 different subjects was used. High-throughput TCR immunosequencing, statistical association of individual TCRs with disease status, and machine learning were combined to predict cytomegalovirus infection status. To study patterns of TCR occurrence, a later analysis re-analyzed previously published TCR beta repertoires from hundreds of donors and added high-resolution HLA genotyping. Rather than using new phenotypic data, the later analysis identified candidate immune exposures from TCR beta sequences and from how often those sequences occurred across donors. An earlier analysis of 587 of the donors applied high-throughput TCR beta sequencing to assess whether each TCR beta V gene segment acted as functional or pseudogenic. Donor age, sex, ethnicity and CMV serostatus were compiled alongside the repertoire data. A later genetic analysis used genome-wide SNP genotypes for about 55% of the 666 donors, treating that subset as a discovery cohort. Every discovery cohort repertoire had been produced on one sequencing platform. Both class I and class II loci were covered by HLA typing, at four-digit resolution. The number of typed donors differed by locus: about 620-640 for A, B, C, DRB1 and DQB1; 500 to 550 for DQA1; 606 for DPA1; and 400 to 480 for DPB1. Because of strong linkage in the cohort, roughly five DR-DQ haplotypes were treated as single units for association and clustering. Across under 500 genotyped donors of the cohort, an average of roughly 200,000 unique TCR beta nucleotide sequences per donor were sequenced, and roughly a sixth of those sequences were non-productive.

From the germline V gene (reference sequence), CDR1 is SEHNR and CDR2 is FQNEAQ. From the cysteine up to the phenylalanine, the CDR3 has a length of 15 residues. Only the CDR3 DNA stays, 45 bases, in frame from base 1. In total, 666 healthy bone marrow donors made up the cohort. At the time of sampling, every cohort member was nominally healthy, though immune exposures that went unrecorded were likely present. The donor was CMV seropositive and was included in the group of approximately 310 seropositive cohort members. A peripheral blood sample was provided by each donor, and peripheral blood mononuclear cells were used for TCR beta sequencing. The Qiagen DNeasy Blood Extraction Kit was used to extract genomic DNA from the blood cell samples. As to this clone: The target of this receptor is not known. The input lacks base qualities; no much larger clone sits a single base away.

The library was produced with the immunoSEQ multiplex PCR assay. For the multiplex PCR, a mixture combining 60 forward primers for TCR Vbeta segments and 13 reverse primers for TCR Jbeta segments was used. A multiplex PCR assay on genomic DNA amplified the CDR3 region of rearranged TCR beta genes. The amplified TCR beta libraries were sequenced on the Illumina HiSeq System as 87-base-pair reads. In the original analysis: A later analysis counted 75 million to 100 million unique TCR beta chains across the 650 to 800 repertoires, and roughly 11 million of these chains were shared by at least two donors. A nearest-neighbor algorithm error-corrected the raw reads and collapsed the reads into unique sequences, merging closely related sequences to remove PCR and sequencing errors. To assign V, D and J gene segments, CDR3 sequences were aligned to IMGT reference sequences. For a sequence to be retained, at least a six-nucleotide match to both a V gene segment and a J gene segment was required. A rearrangement counted as productive if the CDR3 had no stop codons and remained in frame with V and J, and every other rearrangement counted as non-productive. CDR3 was defined by IMGT convention, running from the second conserved V-encoded cysteine to the conserved J-encoded phenylalanine. The earlier analysis of about 640 of the donors excluded any sequence lacking an unambiguous match to a single V gene segment. An earlier analysis of 587 of the donors called V segments functional above 56.7% productive rearrangements and segregating when the between-donor standard deviation exceeded 5%. A statistical classification framework was built for diagnosing cytomegalovirus status from the catalog of TCR beta chain sequences. A later analysis assigned V and J genes by comparing TCR nucleotide sequences with IMGT/GENE-DB human TR gene sequences. Using the TCRdist pipeline, a later analysis assigned CDR3 sequences along with most-parsimonious VDJ recombination scenarios. In a later analysis, each TCR beta chain was defined by its CDR3 amino acid sequence together with its V-gene family, and reads lacking a unique V-gene family were excluded. A later analysis removed 592 highly shared, low-generation-probability nucleotide sequences to deal with suspected cross-contamination and a sequencing artifact. In a later analysis, a clonal expansion index was calculated for each public chain from normalized within-repertoire ranks of inferred template counts. A later analysis computed generation probabilities with a VDJ recombination model fitted to out-of-frame rearrangements, and checked the results against IGoR. A later analysis scored TCR-TCR, TCR-HLA and TCR-CMV co-occurrence with hypergeometric tests, applying a repertoire-size bias correction to TCR pairs. A later analysis estimated false discovery rates by permuting HLA or CMV assignments 20 times. In a later analysis, co-occurring TCRs were grouped using DBSCAN, and TCRdist sequence similarity was added for clustering within HLA-allele-positive subsets. Co-occurrence clustering excluded repertoires with fewer than 30,000 or more than 120,000 public chains, plus five with anomalous nucleotide sharing. TCRdb re-hosts the immuneACCESS table, in-frame sequences only. Its copies lack some clones; in the studies checked, an unresolved V gene accounts for under half of them, and the cause for the rest is not known. That table furnishes V, J and clone size, whereas the DNA furnished D and trimming. Within this sample are some 140,000 clones, with about 80% of them counted one time only. In total, the top ten clones hold roughly 1.2% of the sample.

The full study reports these points: Cytomegalovirus status was reported to be diagnosed by the classifier with high specificity and sensitivity in both the original and validation cohorts. Because the 87-base-pair reads could not distinguish some IMGT-functional V segments, including TRBV6-2 and TRBV6-3, those segments were excluded. In the study, some 160 TCR beta chains were listed as associated with cytomegalovirus. A later genetic analysis associated a missense DCLRE1C variant with V-gene and J-gene trimming of TCR beta chains, and an independent cohort replicated the association. Because some donors lacked HLA typing at each locus, the association tests relied only on the typed subset. Around 16 rarely observed V segments, including chromosome 9 orphons, were excluded from the earlier analysis of several hundred of the donors because counts were too low. Correlated functional status among segregating V segments might reflect linkage disequilibrium, but an unknown experimental factor could not be ruled out. In this cohort, only TCR beta chains were sequenced, and detectable features were limited by the absence of alpha or paired-chain data. In a later analysis, the rate of TCR association differed among HLA loci, with DRB1 alleles having the most associated TCRs and HLA-C alleles having the fewest. The authors suggested that the approach could potentially be extended to other disease states and immunological phenotypes. When HLA alleles, especially DR and DQ, strongly co-occurred, TCR associations were difficult to assign to individual alleles. In an earlier analysis of around 600 of the donors, most TCR beta V segments were observed in productive rearrangements about 87% or about 30% of the time, broadly matching IMGT annotations. Sequencing depth was assumed to be roughly uniform across donors in the presence/absence analyses, though that assumption may not hold. At a false discovery rate of 0.05, a later analysis linked some 17,000 TCR beta sequences to specific HLA alleles. In a later analysis, most CMV-associated TCR beta chains were found to appear HLA-restricted, with HLA associations seemingly driven largely by CMV exposure. Compared with equally common non-associated chains, HLA-associated TCR beta chains in a later analysis were more clonally expanded and had lower generation probabilities. A cluster of highly shared sequence variants was judged likely to represent a technical artifact of the sequencing pipeline. While some public TCRs were present in many individuals, most TCR sequences turned up only very rarely across donors. In a later genetic analysis, fewer N-insertions in productive TCRs were reported among donors in an Asian-associated ancestry cluster than the 666-donor mean. Several of the top co-occurrence clusters appeared to be linked to parvovirus B19, influenza, CMV and Epstein-Barr virus, according to a later analysis. For the cohort, immune exposure information was limited to CMV serostatus. A further reported finding was that TCR beta sequences accurately predicted the HLA-A and HLA-B alleles for most subjects in the first cohort. A few of the identified cytomegalovirus-associated TCR beta chains were confirmed in vitro to be specific for cytomegalovirus antigens.

This chain joins TRBV7-9 to TRBJ2-5; 8 of the junction bases match TRBD2. The J call may be mistaken, given a closer DNA end match to TRBJ2-7. Input material: PBMCs. The receptor's source is a male donor in good health and CMV-seropositive. The CDR3 protein: CASSAIAGPAYEQYF. The DNA is as follows: TGTGCCAGCAGCGCAATAGCGGGACCTGCCTACGAGCAGTACTTC.